The rows below give T cell receptor beta chains drawn from one sample of a study of CD8 T cells in Susac syndrome. TCRdb analysed the immunoSEQ multiplex PCR reads with MiXCR anew, one entry per CDR3 protein. The sample lists around 150,000 distinct CDR3 sequences; 95% were seen once. What was sequenced was CD8+ T cells from PBMCs. The receptors were gathered from a human donor with Susac syndrome. CDR3s include the opening cysteine and the closing phenylalanine or tryptophan. The D gene is left open where the match is weak. Some rows mark clone size as missing; the rest say once, few, many or name a class of expanded clone.

J,V,size,D,DNA,CDR3
TRBJ2-3,TRBV11-2,.,.,TGTGCCAGCAGCACAGAGAGGGGGGCAGATACGCAGTATTTT,CASSTERGADTQYF
TRBJ1-5,TRBV5-6,.,.,TGTGCCAGCAGCTTTGGCAGTGGTCAGCCCCAGCATTTT,CASSFGSGQPQHF
TRBJ2-5,TRBV27,.,.,TGTGCCAGCAGTCCGTGGGCCGGAGAGACCCAGTACTTC,CASSPWAGETQYF
TRBJ2-7,TRBV27,.,TRBD1,TGTGCCAGCAGCCCTGACCGGGACAGGGGCGAGCAGTACTTC,CASSPDRDRGEQYF
TRBJ2-7,TRBV7-7,.,.,TGTGTTAGCAGCGCCTCCGGGAGTCTCCACGAGCAGTACTTC,CVSSASGSLHEQYF
TRBJ2-1,TRBV20-1,few,.,TGCAGTGCTAGAGATGGGAGCTCCTACAATGAGCAGTTCTTC,CSARDGSSYNEQFF
TRBJ1-1,TRBV5-6,.,.,TGTGCCAGCAGCTCATCCCTTTACCGACATACTCTGAACACTGAAGCTTTCTTT,CASSSSLYRHTLNTEAFF
TRBJ2-3,TRBV29-1,.,TRBD2,TGCAGCGTCCCCGGACTAGCGGTGCAGTATTTT,CSVPGLAVQYF
TRBJ2-2,TRBV25-1,.,.,TGTGCCAGCAGTGATCTCAGGATTACGGACACCGGGGAGCTGTTTTTT,CASSDLRITDTGELFF
TRBJ2-4,TRBV28,.,.,TGTGCCAGCAGTCCTACCCGGGGAGGCAAAAACATTCAGTACTTC,CASSPTRGGKNIQYF
TRBJ2-1,TRBV6-2/TRBV6-3,.,.,TGTGCCAGCGGTAGAACGTACAATGAGCAGTTCTTC,CASGRTYNEQFF
TRBJ1-3,TRBV29-1,.,.,TGCAGCGTTGAAGCAGGGGAGGGAAACACCATATATTTT,CSVEAGEGNTIYF
TRBJ2-1,TRBV20-1,once,.,TGCAGTGCAGACTACCCCCCAGATAACAATGAGCAGTTCTTC,CSADYPPDNNEQFF
TRBJ2-1,TRBV2,.,.,TGTGCCAGCTCTCTTGGCGGGATGGGGTGGGATGAGCAGTTCTTC,CASSLGGMGWDEQFF
TRBJ1-2,TRBV15,.,.,TGTGCCACCCCATGGGTCCCATTGCCACTCAGGCCTCCTAACTATGGCTACACCTTC,CATPWVPLPLRPPNYGYTF
TRBJ2-7,TRBV25-1,.,.,TGTGCCAGCAGTGATGGAGGGACAGACGATTACGAGCAGTACTTC,CASSDGGTDDYEQYF
TRBJ2-5,TRBV12-5,.,.,TGTGCTAGTGGTTTGCTGCGGGAGACCCAGTACTTC,CASGLLRETQYF
TRBJ2-7,TRBV27,.,.,TGTGCCAGCAGTTTTGGGGGCGTGGGGGACGAGCAGTACTTC,CASSFGGVGDEQYF
TRBJ2-7,TRBV7-9,.,TRBD1,TGTGCCAGCAGCGAAACCGGACAGGGGGCCAACTACGAGCAGTACTTC,CASSETGQGANYEQYF
TRBJ2-1,TRBV5-1,.,.,TGCGCCAGCAGCACGGACACATACAATGAGCAGTTCTTC,CASSTDTYNEQFF
TRBJ1-1,TRBV7-9,.,.,TGTGCCAGCAGCTCCCGAAGGGTGGATATGAACACTGAAGCTTTCTTT,CASSSRRVDMNTEAFF